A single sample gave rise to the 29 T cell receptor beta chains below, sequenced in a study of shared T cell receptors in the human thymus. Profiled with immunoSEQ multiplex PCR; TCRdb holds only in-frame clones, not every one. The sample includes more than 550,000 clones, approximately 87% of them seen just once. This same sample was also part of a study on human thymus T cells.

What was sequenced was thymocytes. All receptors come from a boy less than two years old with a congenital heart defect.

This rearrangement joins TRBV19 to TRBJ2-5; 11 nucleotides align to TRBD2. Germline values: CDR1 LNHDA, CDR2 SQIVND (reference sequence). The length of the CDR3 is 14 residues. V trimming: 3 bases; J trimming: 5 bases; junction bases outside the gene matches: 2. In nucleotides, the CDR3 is TGTGCCAGTAGTATTAGCGGGGGGGCGGAGACCCAGTACTTC. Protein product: CASSISGGAETQYF. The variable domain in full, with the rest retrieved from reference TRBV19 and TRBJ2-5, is DGGITQSPKYLFRKEGQNVTLSCEQNLNHDAMYWYRQDPGQGLRLIYYSQIVNDFQKGDIAEGYSVSREKKESFPLTVTSAQKNPTAFYLCASSISGGAETQYFGPGTRLLVL.

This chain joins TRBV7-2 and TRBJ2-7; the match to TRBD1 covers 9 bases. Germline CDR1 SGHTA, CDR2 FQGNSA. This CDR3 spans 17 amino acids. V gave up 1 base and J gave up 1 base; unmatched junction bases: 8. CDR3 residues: CASSLDRGDRGSYEQYF. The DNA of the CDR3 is TGTGCCAGCAGCTTAGACCGTGGTGACAGGGGGTCCTACGAGCAGTACTTC. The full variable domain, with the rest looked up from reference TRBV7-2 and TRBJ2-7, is GAGVSQSPSNKVTEKGKDVELRCDPISGHTALYWYRQSLGQGLEFLIYFQGNSAPDKSGLPSDRFSAERTGGSVSTLTIQRTQQEDSAVYLCASSLDRGDRGSYEQYFGPGTRLTVT.

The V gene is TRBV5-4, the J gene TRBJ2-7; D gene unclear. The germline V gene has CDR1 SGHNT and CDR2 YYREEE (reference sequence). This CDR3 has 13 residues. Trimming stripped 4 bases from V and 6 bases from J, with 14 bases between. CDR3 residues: CASSTELPREQYF. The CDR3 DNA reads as TGTGCCAGCAGCACGGAGCTCCCCCGCGAGCAGTACTTC. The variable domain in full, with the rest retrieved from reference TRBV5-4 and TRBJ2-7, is ETGVTQSPTHLIKTRGQQVTLRCSSQSGHNTVSWYQQALGQGPQFIFQYYREEENGRGNFPPRFSGLQFPNYSSELNVNALELDDSALYLCASSTELPREQYFGPGTRLTVT.

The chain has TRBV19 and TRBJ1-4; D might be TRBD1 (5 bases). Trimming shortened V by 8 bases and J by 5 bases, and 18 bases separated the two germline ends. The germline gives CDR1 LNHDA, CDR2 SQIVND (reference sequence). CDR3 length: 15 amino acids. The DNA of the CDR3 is TGTGCCAGTGCCAATTCCGACAGCAAGAATGAAAAACTGTTTTTT. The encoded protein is CASANSDSKNEKLFF.

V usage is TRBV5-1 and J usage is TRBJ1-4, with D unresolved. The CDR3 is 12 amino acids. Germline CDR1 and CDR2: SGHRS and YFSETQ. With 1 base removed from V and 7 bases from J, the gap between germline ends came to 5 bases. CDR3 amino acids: CASSLYGEKLFF. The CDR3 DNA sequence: TGCGCCAGCAGCTTGTACGGTGAAAAACTGTTTTTT.

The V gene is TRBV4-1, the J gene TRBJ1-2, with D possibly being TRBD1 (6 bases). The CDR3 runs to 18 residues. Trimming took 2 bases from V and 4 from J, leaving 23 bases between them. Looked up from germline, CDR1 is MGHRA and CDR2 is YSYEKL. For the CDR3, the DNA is TGCGCCAGCAGCCAAAAAAATTTTACAGGGTTTGCTGTCTATGGCTACACCTTC. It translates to CASSQKNFTGFAVYGYTF.

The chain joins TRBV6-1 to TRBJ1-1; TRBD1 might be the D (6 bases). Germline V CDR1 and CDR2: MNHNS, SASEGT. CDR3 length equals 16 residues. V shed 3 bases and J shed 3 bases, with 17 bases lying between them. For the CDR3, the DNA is TGTGCCAGCAGTGACCGGGACATAAGATTGGACACTGAAGCTTTCTTT. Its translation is CASSDRDIRLDTEAFF.

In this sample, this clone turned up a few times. Here the CDR3 reads CASSSQGTEAFF. The CDR3, as DNA: TGTGCCAGCAGCTCCCAGGGTACTGAAGCTTTCTTT. The chain carries TRBV9 and TRBJ1-1; D perhaps matches TRBD1 (5 bases). The CDR3 has 12 amino acids. CDR1 SGDLS and CDR2 YYNGEE come from the germline V gene. Trimming took off 4 bases at V and 5 bases at J, with 9 bases between the two ends.

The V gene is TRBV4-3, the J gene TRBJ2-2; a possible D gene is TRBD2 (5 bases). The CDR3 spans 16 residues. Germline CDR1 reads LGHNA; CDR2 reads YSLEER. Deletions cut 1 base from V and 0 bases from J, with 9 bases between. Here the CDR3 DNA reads TGCGCCAGCAGCCAAGGGCCGGGGACGAACACCGGGGAGCTGTTTTTT. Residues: CASSQGPGTNTGELFF.

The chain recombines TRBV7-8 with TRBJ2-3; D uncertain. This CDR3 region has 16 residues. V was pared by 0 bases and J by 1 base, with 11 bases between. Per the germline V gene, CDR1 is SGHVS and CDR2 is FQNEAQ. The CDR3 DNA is TGTGCCAGCAGCTTAGCGCTCCGGCAGGGCACAGATACGCAGTATTTT. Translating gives CASSLALRQGTDTQYF.

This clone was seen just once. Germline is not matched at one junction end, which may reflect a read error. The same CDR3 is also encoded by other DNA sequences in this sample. CDR3 coding DNA: TGTGCCTGGGCTCGCGACAGGGATAATTCCCCCCTCCACTTT. The encoded protein is CAWARDRDNSPLHF. This chain uses TRBV30 with TRBJ1-6; 7 nucleotides align to TRBD1. There are 14 residues in the CDR3. Germline CDR1 GTSNPN, CDR2 SVGIG (reference sequence).

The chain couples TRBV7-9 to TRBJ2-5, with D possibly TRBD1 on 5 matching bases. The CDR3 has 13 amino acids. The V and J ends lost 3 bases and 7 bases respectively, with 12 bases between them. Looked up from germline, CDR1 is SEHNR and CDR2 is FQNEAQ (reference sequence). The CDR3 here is CASSFSRVVTQYF. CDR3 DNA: TGTGCCAGCAGCTTCAGCAGGGTAGTGACCCAGTACTTC.

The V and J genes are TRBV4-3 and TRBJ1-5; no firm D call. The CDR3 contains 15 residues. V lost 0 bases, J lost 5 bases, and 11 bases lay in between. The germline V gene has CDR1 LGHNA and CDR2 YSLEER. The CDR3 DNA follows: TGCGCCAGCAGCCAAGACATGTTCAGTGATCAGCCCCAGCATTTT. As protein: CASSQDMFSDQPQHF.

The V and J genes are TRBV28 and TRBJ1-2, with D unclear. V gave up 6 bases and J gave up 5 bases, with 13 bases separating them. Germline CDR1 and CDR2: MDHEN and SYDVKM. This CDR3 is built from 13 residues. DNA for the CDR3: TGTGCCAGCAGAATAGAGGGTCTTTATGGCTACACCTTC. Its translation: CASRIEGLYGYTF.

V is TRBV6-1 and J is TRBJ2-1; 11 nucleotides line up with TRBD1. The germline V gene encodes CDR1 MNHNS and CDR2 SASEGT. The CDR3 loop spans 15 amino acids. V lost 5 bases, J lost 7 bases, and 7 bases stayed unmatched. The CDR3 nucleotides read TGTGCCAGCAGTTCCGGGACAGGGGGTAGGAATGAGCAGTTCTTC. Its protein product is CASSSGTGGRNEQFF.

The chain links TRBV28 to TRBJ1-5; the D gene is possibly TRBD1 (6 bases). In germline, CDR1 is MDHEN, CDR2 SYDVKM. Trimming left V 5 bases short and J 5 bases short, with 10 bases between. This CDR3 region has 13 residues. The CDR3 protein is CASSKNRDQPQHF. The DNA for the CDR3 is TGTGCCAGCAGTAAAAACAGGGATCAGCCCCAGCATTTT.

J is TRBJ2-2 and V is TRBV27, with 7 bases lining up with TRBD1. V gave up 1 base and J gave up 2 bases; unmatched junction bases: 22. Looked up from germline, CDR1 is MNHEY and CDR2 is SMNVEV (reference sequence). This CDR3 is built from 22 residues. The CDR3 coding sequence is TGTGCCAGCAGTTTATGCCCTCCCAAACCGGCACGGCAGGGGGTAAACACCGGGGAGCTGTTTTTT. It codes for CASSLCPPKPARQGVNTGELFF.

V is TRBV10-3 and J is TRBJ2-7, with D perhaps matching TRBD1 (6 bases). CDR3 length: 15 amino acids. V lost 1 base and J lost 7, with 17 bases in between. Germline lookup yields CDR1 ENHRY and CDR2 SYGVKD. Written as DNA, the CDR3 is TGTGCCATCAGTGAGTTATCAGGGGACCTCGATGAGCAGTACTTC. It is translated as CAISELSGDLDEQYF.

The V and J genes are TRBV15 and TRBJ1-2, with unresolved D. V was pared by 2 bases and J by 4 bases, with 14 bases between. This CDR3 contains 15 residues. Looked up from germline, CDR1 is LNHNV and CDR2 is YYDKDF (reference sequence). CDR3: CATSRNPRMPYGYTF. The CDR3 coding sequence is TGTGCCACCAGCAGAAACCCGAGAATGCCCTATGGCTACACCTTC.

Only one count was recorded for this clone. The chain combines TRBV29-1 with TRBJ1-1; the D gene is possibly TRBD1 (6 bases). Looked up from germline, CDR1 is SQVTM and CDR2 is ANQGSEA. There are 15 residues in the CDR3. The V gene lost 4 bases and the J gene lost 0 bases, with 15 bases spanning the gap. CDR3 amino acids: CSVGVQGKMNTEAFF. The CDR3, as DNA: TGCAGCGTTGGGGTGCAGGGGAAAATGAACACTGAAGCTTTCTTT. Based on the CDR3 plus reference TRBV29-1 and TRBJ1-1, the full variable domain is SAVISQKPSRDICQRGTSLTIQCQVDSQVTMMFWYRQQPGQSLTLIATANQGSEATYESGFVIDKFPISRPNLTFSTLTVSNMSPEDSSIYLCSVGVQGKMNTEAFFGQGTRLTVV.

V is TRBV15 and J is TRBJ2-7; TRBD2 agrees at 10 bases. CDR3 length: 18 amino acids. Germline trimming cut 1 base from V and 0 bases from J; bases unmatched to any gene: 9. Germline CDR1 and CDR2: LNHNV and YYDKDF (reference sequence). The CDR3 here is CATSRAVAGGQSSYEQYF. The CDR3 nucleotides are TGTGCCACCAGCAGAGCGGTAGCGGGGGGACAAAGCTCCTACGAGCAGTACTTC.

CDR3 in DNA: TGTGCCACCAGCGAGGCCCCTGGGTCCGCCTACAATGAGCAGTTCTTC. Its protein product is CATSEAPGSAYNEQFF. The V and J genes are TRBV15 and TRBJ2-1; no clear D gene. The ends were cut back, 5 bases at V and 2 bases at J, with 16 bases in the middle. Germline CDR1 and CDR2: LNHNV and YYDKDF (reference sequence). The CDR3 contains 16 residues.

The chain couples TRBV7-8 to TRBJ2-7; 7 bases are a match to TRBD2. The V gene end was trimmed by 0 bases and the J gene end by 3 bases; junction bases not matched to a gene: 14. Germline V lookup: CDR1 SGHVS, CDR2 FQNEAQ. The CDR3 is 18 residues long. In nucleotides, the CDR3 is TGTGCCAGCAGCTTAGCGCGTTACCTCGCGGGAGATGACTACGAGCAGTACTTC. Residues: CASSLARYLAGDDYEQYF.

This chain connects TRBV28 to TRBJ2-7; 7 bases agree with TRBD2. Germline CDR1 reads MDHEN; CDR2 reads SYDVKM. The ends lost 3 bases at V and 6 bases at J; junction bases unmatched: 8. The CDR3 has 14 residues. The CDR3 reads CASSLRGIGCEQYF. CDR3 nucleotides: TGTGCCAGCAGTTTGCGGGGGATCGGCTGCGAGCAGTACTTC.

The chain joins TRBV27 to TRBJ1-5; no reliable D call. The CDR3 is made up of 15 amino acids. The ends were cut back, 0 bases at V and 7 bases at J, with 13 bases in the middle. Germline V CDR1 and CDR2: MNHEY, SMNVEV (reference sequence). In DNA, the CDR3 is TGTGCCAGCAGTTTATCCCGGGGTTTGGGCCAGCCCCAGCATTTT. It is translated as CASSLSRGLGQPQHF.

For the CDR3, the DNA is TGTGCCAGCAGTGTGAGGGGGCCTATTACTGAAGCTTTCTTT. It codes for CASSVRGPITEAFF. The rearrangement uses TRBV6-1 and TRBJ1-1; 7 bases map to TRBD1. This CDR3 spans 14 amino acids. J was trimmed by 5 bases and V by 4 bases; bases with no gene match: 7. Looked up from germline, CDR1 is MNHNS and CDR2 is SASEGT.

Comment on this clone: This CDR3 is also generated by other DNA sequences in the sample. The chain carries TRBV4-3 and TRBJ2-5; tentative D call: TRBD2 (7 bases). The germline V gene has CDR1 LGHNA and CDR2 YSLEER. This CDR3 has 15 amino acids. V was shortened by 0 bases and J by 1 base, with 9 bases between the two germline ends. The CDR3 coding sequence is TGCGCCAGCAGCCAAGATAGGGGGGGCCAAGAGACCCAGTACTTC. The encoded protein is CASSQDRGGQETQYF.

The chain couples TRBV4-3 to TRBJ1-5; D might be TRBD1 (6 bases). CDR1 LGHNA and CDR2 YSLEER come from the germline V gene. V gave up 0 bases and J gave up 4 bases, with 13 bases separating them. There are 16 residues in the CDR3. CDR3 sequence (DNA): TGCGCCAGCAGCCAAGAATGGGACACCATAAATCAGCCCCAGCATTTT. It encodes CASSQEWDTINQPQHF.

The CDR3 nucleotides are TGTGCCAGTACCCATAGCCTATTGTATGGCTACACCTTC. The encoded protein is CASTHSLLYGYTF. The chain carries TRBV19 and TRBJ1-2; D remains unclear. This CDR3 comprises 13 residues. V lost 7 bases, J lost 5 bases, and 14 bases lay in between. Per germline, CDR1 LNHDA and CDR2 SQIVND (reference sequence).